This T cell receptor (beta chain) was recorded in a study of CD8+CD57+ T cells in acquired aplastic anemia. Study information: Yields of DNA that came from sorted CD4+ and CD8+ cells averaged about 3.3 ug. Healthy donors averaged around 10 million reads for CD4+ cells. Study outcomes and limitations: Controls did not differ significantly from patients in CD8+ Simpson's diversity. About 28 sequences, all CD8+ CDR3, were shared between patients and controls.

CDR3 and TCR beta VDJ profiling relied on a genomic DNA template. TCRdb called the reads again in MiXCR, with one record for every CDR3 protein. This table holds 350,000 to 450,000 distinct CDR3 sequences, under 80% found once. Trimming stripped 10 bases from V and 4 bases from J, with 19 bases between. This CDR3 comprises 14 residues. Per the germline V gene, CDR1 is LNHNV and CDR2 is YYDKDF (reference sequence). Comments on this clonotype: Antigen specificity is unknown.

This chain links TRBV15 with TRBJ2-5; a weak D match, TRBD2 (5 bases). Sequences were obtained from sorted CD4+, CD8+, or CD8+CD57+ T cells (not recorded which) from PBMCs. The sequence was obtained from a human donor in good health, serving as a control. As DNA, the CDR3 is TGTGCCAGAACCTTAGGTGGTGAGGGAGAGACCCAGTACTTC. Translated, it gives CARTLGGEGETQYF.